In this sample, the clone carrying this T cell receptor (beta chain) turned up a few times. The antigen is unknown. The germline gene is not matched at one end of the junction; a read error may be the cause. The sample originates from a study of blood T cells in healthy people across ages. Overall study results and limits: TCR beta diversity was tightly associated with the proportion of naive T cells. CMV status of donors was not determined, possibly confounding expanded clonotype changes.

Total RNA, at least 6 micrograms per sample, came from PBMCs. Alongside a J-beta primer mix, a sample-barcoded 5' primer served in a second PCR lasting 7 to 11 cycles. With 12 random nucleotides, a template-switch adaptor tagged each individual cDNA molecule. Each CDR3 protein is one row after TCRdb ran MiXCR on the 5' RACE reads. The table lists about 1.4 million distinct CDR3 sequences, roughly 59% of them singletons, with 6.5% to 8% in the top ten. Germline V gives CDR1 SGHRS, CDR2 YFSETQ. There are 14 residues in the CDR3. The TCR was taken from a man in his late teens or twenties in good health. The chain couples TRBV5-1 to TRBJ2-5, with TRBD2 identical over 9 bases. The DNA end is a closer match to TRBJ2-7, so the J assignment may be wrong. Source material: blood. The CDR3 DNA reads as TGTGCCAGCAGTATTAGCGGGAGTCCGTACGAGCAGTACTTC. Its translation is CASSISGSPYEQYF.